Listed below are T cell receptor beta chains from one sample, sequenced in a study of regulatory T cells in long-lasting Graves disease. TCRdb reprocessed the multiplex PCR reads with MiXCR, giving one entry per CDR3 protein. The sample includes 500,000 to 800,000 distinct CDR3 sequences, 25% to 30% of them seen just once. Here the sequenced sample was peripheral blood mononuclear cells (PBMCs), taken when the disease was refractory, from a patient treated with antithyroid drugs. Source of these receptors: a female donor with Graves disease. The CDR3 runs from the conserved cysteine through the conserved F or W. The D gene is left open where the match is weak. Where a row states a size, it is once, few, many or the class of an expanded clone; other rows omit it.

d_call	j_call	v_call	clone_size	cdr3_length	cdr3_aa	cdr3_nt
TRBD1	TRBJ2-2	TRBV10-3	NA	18	CAISPLGTGPPDTGELFF	TGTGCCATCAGCCCACTCGGGACAGGTCCTCCCGACACCGGGGAGCTGTTTTTT
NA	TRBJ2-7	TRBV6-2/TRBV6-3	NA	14	CASSERRPGYEQYF	TGTGCCAGCAGTGAACGTCGGCCAGGCTACGAGCAGTACTTC
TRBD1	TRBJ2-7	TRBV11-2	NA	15	CASNPTGGSSYEQYF	TGTGCCAGCAACCCTACAGGGGGGAGCTCCTACGAGCAGTACTTC
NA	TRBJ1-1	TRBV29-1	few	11	CGSERGTEAFF	TGCGGGTCGGAGAGGGGCACTGAAGCTTTCTTT
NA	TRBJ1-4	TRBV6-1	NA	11	CASGWIEKLFF	TGTGCCAGCGGGTGGATCGAAAAACTGTTTTTT
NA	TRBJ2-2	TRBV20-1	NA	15	CSARSGQANTGELFF	TGCAGTGCTAGATCGGGACAAGCAAACACCGGGGAGCTGTTTTTT
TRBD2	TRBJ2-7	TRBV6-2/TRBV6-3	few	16	CASRNPSAGGRYEQYF	TGTGCCAGCAGAAACCCCTCAGCGGGAGGGAGGTACGAGCAGTACTTC
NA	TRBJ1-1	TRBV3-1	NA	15	CASSHVGTVNTEAFF	TGTGCCAGCAGCCATGTCGGGACGGTGAACACTGAAGCTTTCTTT
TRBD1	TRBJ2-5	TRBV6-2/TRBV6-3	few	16	CASSYPLGQGSGTQYF	TGTGCCAGCAGTTACCCACTAGGACAGGGGTCGGGGACCCAGTACTTC
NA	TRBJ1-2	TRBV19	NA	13	CASSIHRDYGYTF	TGTGCCAGTAGTATTCACAGGGACTATGGCTACACCTTC
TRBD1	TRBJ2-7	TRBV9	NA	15	CASSVTGTATYEQYF	TGTGCCAGCAGCGTAACCGGGACAGCCACCTACGAGCAGTACTTC
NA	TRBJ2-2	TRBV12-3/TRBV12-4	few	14	CASSPRDRFGELFF	TGTGCCAGCAGTCCCAGAGACAGGTTTGGGGAGCTGTTTTTT
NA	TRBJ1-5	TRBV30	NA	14	CAWSVHYSNQPQHF	TGTGCCTGGAGTGTACACTATAGCAATCAGCCCCAGCATTTT
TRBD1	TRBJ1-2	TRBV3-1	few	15	CASSPDRQGSYGYTF	TGTGCCAGCAGTCCAGACCGACAGGGGTCCTATGGCTACACCTTC
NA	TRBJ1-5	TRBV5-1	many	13	CASSPELNQPQHF	TGCGCCAGCAGCCCAGAGCTCAATCAGCCCCAGCATTTT
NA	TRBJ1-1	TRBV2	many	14	CASSERGRNTEAFF	TGTGCCAGCAGTGAAAGGGGCAGGAACACTGAAGCTTTCTTT
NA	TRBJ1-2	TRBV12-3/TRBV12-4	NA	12	CASNNREHGYTF	TGTGCCAGCAACAACAGGGAACATGGCTACACCTTC
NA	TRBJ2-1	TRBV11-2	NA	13	CASSSGLNNEQFF	TGTGCCAGCAGCTCGGGTCTGAACAATGAGCAGTTCTTC
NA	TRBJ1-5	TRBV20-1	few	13	CSAPGPQNQPQHF	TGCAGTGCCCCGGGACCGCAGAATCAGCCCCAGCATTTT
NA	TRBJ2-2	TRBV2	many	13	CASTVHRAGELFF	TGTGCCAGCACAGTTCACAGAGCGGGGGAGCTGTTTTTT
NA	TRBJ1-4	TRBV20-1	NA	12	CSSRTGNEKLFF	TGCAGTTCCAGGACGGGTAATGAAAAACTGTTTTTT
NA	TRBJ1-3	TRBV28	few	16	CASSPHLIRSGNTIYF	TGTGCCAGCAGTCCGCACCTCATTCGCTCTGGAAACACCATATATTTT
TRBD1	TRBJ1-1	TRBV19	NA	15	CASSIKQGAGAEAFF	TGTGCCAGTAGTATCAAACAGGGGGCCGGGGCTGAAGCTTTCTTT
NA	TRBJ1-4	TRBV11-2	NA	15	CASSLRSRFGEKLFF	TGTGCCAGCAGCTTACGATCCAGGTTTGGCGAAAAACTGTTTTTT
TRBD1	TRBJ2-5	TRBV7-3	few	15	CASSWGTGFGETQYF	TGTGCCAGCAGCTGGGGGACAGGGTTTGGAGAGACCCAGTACTTC
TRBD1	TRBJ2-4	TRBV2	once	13	CASSESTGLIQYF	TGTGCCAGCAGTGAGTCGACAGGGCTCATTCAGTACTTC
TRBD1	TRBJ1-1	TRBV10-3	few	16	CAISKGQGDGGTEAFF	TGTGCCATCAGTAAGGGACAGGGGGATGGAGGGACTGAAGCTTTCTTT
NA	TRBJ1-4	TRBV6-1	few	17	CASNPARRPRTNEKLFF	TGTGCCAGCAATCCCGCGAGGCGGCCAAGAACTAATGAAAAACTGTTTTTT
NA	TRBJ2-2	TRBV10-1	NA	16	CASSESRTGNTGELFF	TGCGCCAGCAGTGAGTCGAGGACGGGGAACACCGGGGAGCTGTTTTTT